This T cell receptor (beta chain) is from a study of T-cell memory formation after mild COVID-19. Study summary: Largely, the TCR clusters proved donor specific.

TCRdb used MiXCR to reprocess the 5' RACE reads, holding one entry per CDR3 protein. The data contain about half a million distinct CDR3 sequences, around a sixth of them seen just once; the ten biggest clones take up 9% to 15%. The sample was PBMCs or a T cell subset sorted from them (not recorded which). This sequence was found in an adult woman who had mild COVID-19 (a few samples of this study predate the infection). Cell type and time point are not known.

The CDR3 sequence: CASREDTVYGYTF. The CDR3 region has the DNA TGTGCCAGCAGAGAGGACACCGTGTATGGCTACACCTTC. The chain combines TRBV2 with TRBJ1-2; D might be TRBD1 (5 bases). Germline CDR1 and CDR2: SNHLY and FYNNEI. The CDR3 length is 13 residues. V was pared by 6 bases and J by 5 bases, with 13 bases between.